A few counts support the clone carrying this TCR beta chain. No antigen is known for it. A second roughly 6 to 11 cycle PCR used barcoded and J-beta primers. MiXCR, run by TCRdb on the 5' RACE reads, gives a single entry per CDR3 protein. This sample has 450,000 to 700,000 distinct CDR3 sequences; 27% occur once, and the top ten carry around 20%. The V gene's germline CDR1 is MNHEY and CDR2 SVGEGT. This CDR3 comprises 19 residues. V shed 3 bases and J 3 bases; nucleotides not matched to a gene: 16. These data come from a study of blood T cells in healthy people across ages. Study-wide findings and caveats: Compared with aged donors, long-lived donors showed fewer expanded clones, suggesting selection. Donor CMV status was unknown, possibly confounding expanded clonotype changes.

The clonotype comes from a woman aged 70-85 years in good health. The chain employs TRBV6-2 or TRBV6-3 and TRBJ2-2; 7 bases are shared with TRBD2. Input material: blood. In DNA form, the CDR3 reads TGTGCCAGCAGTTATCCCCTCCCTACGGCGGGGGAGTACACCGGGGAGCTGTTTTTT. It codes for CASSYPLPTAGEYTGELFF.